Each of the 15 T cell receptor beta chains below was sequenced from the same sample in a study of naive and memory T cell subsets. The beta constant-region primer was an equimolar mix of two oligonucleotides covering TRBC1 and TRBC2. Nested alpha and beta constant-region primers with the SP2 primer drove four PCR rounds on ligated cDNA. TCRdb processed the UMI-ligation and nested PCR reads anew with MiXCR; each CDR3 protein has one entry. The profile shows just over 80,000 distinct CDR3 sequences, around 9% of them singletons. The sequencing input was naive CD8+ T cells from blood. The receptors originated from a human donor in good health.

This clonotype showed up just a few times. J is TRBJ2-7 and V is TRBV5-1; TRBD1 aligns across 9 bases. Germline V gives CDR1 SGHRS, CDR2 YFSETQ. The J segment lost 5 bases and the V segment lost 3 bases, leaving 9 bases of the junction unmatched. This CDR3 has 15 amino acids. The CDR3 region is CASSSSRDRAHEQYF. CDR3 nucleotides: TGCGCCAGCAGCTCCAGCCGGGACAGGGCCCACGAGCAGTACTTC.

V and J are TRBV12-3 or TRBV12-4 and TRBJ2-3; D is undetermined. The CDR3 totals 14 residues. Trimming took 5 bases from V and 0 from J, leaving 9 bases between them. The CDR3 region is CASSLWASTDTQYF. The CDR3 DNA is TGTGCCAGCAGTCTGTGGGCCAGCACAGATACGCAGTATTTT.

This clonotype was seen repeatedly, ten times or more. The chain joins TRBV7-9 to TRBJ1-1; the D is unclear. From germline, CDR1 is SEHNR and CDR2 FQNEAQ (reference sequence). V was clipped by 2 bases and J by 6 bases, with 16 bases between them. The length of the CDR3 is 15 residues. The chain's CDR3 is CASSLPPFGGPEAFF. CDR3 bases: TGTGCCAGCAGCTTACCTCCCTTCGGCGGCCCTGAAGCTTTCTTT.

This clonotype was counted at least ten times. The chain is built from TRBV4-1 and TRBJ2-1; D possibly matches TRBD1 or TRBD2 (6 bases each). Germline CDR1 MGHRA, CDR2 YSYEKL. The CDR3 is made up of 12 amino acids. V lost 3 bases and J lost 8, with 8 bases in between. CDR3 DNA sequence: TGCGCCAGCAGCCAGAGGGGGGATGAGCAGTTCTTC. Its protein is CASSQRGDEQFF.

This clonotype showed up many times. The J gene is TRBJ2-1, the V gene TRBV4-1; 7 nucleotides align to TRBD2. V lost 1 base, J lost 7 bases, and 1 base stayed unmatched. CDR3 size: 13 residues. Germline values: CDR1 MGHRA, CDR2 YSYEKL. CDR3 protein: CASSQVAGNEQFF. CDR3 bases: TGCGCCAGCAGCCAAGTAGCGGGTAATGAGCAGTTCTTC.

This clonotype was seen many times. The gene calls are TRBV12-3 or TRBV12-4 and TRBJ2-7; maybe TRBD2 (5 bases). The germline V and J ends were trimmed by 3 bases and 3 bases, with 6 bases remaining between them. This CDR3 contains 12 residues. CDR3 DNA sequence: TGTGCCAGCAGTTTCCGGGACTACGAGCAGTACTTC. Its protein product is CASSFRDYEQYF.

Notes on this clonotype: This may arise from a read error, as a much more abundant clone is one base away. J is TRBJ2-3 and V is TRBV4-3; 11 nucleotides line up with TRBD2. This CDR3 is 16 amino acids long. Germline CDR1 reads LGHNA; CDR2 reads YSLEER. Trimming cost V 6 bases and J 4 bases; bases outside gene matches: 9. The CDR3 protein is CASSLQGLAAADTQYF. The CDR3, as DNA: TGCGCCAGCAGTCTACAGGGACTAGCGGCAGCAGATACGCAGTATTTT.

The chain employs TRBV6-4 and TRBJ2-1; D uncertain. Trimming removed 3 bases at V and 0 bases at J, with 12 bases between. Germline-derived CDR1 and CDR2 are MRHNA and SNTAGT. The CDR3 extends over 16 amino acids. CDR3 sequence (DNA): TGTGCCAGCAGTGATGGCTTCCGCTCCTCCTACAATGAGCAGTTCTTC. It specifies CASSDGFRSSYNEQFF.

This sequence joins TRBV7-6 and TRBJ2-1, with 7 nucleotides matching TRBD2. The germline V gene has CDR1 SGHVS and CDR2 FNYEAQ. V lost 1 base and J lost 3; bases outside the gene matches: 3. The CDR3 extends over 15 amino acids. The CDR3 here is CASSLVSSGYNEQFF. CDR3 bases: TGTGCCAGCAGCTTAGTTTCTAGCGGCTACAATGAGCAGTTCTTC.

This clonotype appeared many times. The chain recombines TRBV20-1 with TRBJ2-7; 9 nucleotides line up with TRBD2. The V gene end was trimmed by 3 bases and the J gene end by 6 bases; junction bases not matched to a gene: 12. Germline CDR1 DFQATT, CDR2 SNEGSKA (reference sequence). The CDR3 length is 15 residues. The CDR3 DNA sequence: TGCAGTGCTAGTTCTAATAGCGGGAGAAGGTCCGAGCAGTACTTC. This encodes CSASSNSGRRSEQYF.

This clonotype came up many times. The CDR3 nucleotides are TGTGCCAGCAGCGTAGACTCTGGAAACACCATATATTTT. Translated, it gives CASSVDSGNTIYF. The gene calls are TRBV9 and TRBJ1-3; D remains ambiguous. The CDR3 runs 13 residues. V lost 0 bases to trimming and J lost 0 bases, with 1 base between them. CDR1 SGDLS and CDR2 YYNGEE come from the germline V gene.

This clonotype was counted ten times or more. The rearrangement links TRBV27 to TRBJ2-5; 7 bases match TRBD2. Trimming at V came to 7 bases and at J to 0 bases, leaving 5 bases not matched to a gene. The CDR3 runs 14 residues. CDR1 and CDR2 (germline): MNHEY, SMNVEV (reference sequence). The CDR3 DNA is TGTGCCAGCACGGGGCTAGCGGACCAAGAGACCCAGTACTTC. Translated, it gives CASTGLADQETQYF.

Many counts were recorded for this clonotype. The chain has TRBV4-1 and TRBJ2-5; no firm D call. Germline CDR1 reads MGHRA; CDR2 reads YSYEKL. This CDR3 has 14 amino acids. V lost 4 bases, J lost 3 bases, and 12 bases lay in between. In DNA, the CDR3 is TGCGCCAGCAGCCCGTACACGGAGAAAGAGACCCAGTACTTC. Translated: CASSPYTEKETQYF.

This chain links TRBV25-1 with TRBJ2-1; no clear D gene. V dropped 2 bases and J dropped 6 bases, with 5 bases sitting between them. The CDR3 contains 12 residues. Germline CDR1 MGHDK, CDR2 SYGVNS. The CDR3 DNA reads TGTGCCAGCAGTGAAAACCCCAATGAGCAGTTCTTC. This codes for CASSENPNEQFF.

This clonotype was counted at least ten times. The J gene is TRBJ2-1, the V gene TRBV7-6; 10 bases fit TRBD2. Trimming cost V 1 base and J 6 bases; bases outside gene matches: 6. Germline assignment: CDR1 SGHVS and CDR2 FNYEAQ. The CDR3 consists of 16 residues. The CDR3 sequence: CASSLDRTSGGNEQFF. CDR3 DNA: TGTGCCAGCAGCTTAGATCGGACTAGCGGTGGCAATGAGCAGTTCTTC.